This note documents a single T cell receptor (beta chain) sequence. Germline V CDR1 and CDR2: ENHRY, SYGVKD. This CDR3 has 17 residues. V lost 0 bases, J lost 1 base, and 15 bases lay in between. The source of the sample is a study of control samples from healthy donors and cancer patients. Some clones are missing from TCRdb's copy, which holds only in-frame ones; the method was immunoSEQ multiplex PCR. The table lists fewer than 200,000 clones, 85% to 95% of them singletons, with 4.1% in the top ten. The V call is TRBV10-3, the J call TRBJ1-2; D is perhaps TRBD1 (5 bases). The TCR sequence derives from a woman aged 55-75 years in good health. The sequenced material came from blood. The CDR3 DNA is TGTGCCATCAGTGAGTCCCGGGCCGCAGGGAATAACTATGGCTACACCTTC. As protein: CAISESRAAGNNYGYTF.